This passage covers 32 T cell receptor beta chains from one sample sequenced in a study of T cells in women clearing cervical HPV infection. TCRdb's table, derived via immunoSEQ multiplex PCR, lists solely in-frame clones and lacks some. The record lists tens of thousands of clones, of which the ten most abundant hold approximately 1.3%. Sequencing was performed on blood buffy coat. The origin of the receptors is a woman between 18 and 75 years old with a cervical HPV16 infection that either progressed to CIN3+ or cleared (not recorded which).

Details on this clone: The sequenced fragment ends 3 residues before the CDR3 boundary, so the rest is inferred from the germline J gene. V usage is TRBV7-2 and J usage is TRBJ2-5, with 8 bases that match TRBD1. Germline trimming cut 4 bases from V and 5 bases from J; bases unmatched to any gene: 3. The CDR3 is 13 residues long. Germline loops: CDR1 SGHTA, CDR2 FQGNSA. CDR3 DNA, as far as it was read: TGTGCCAGCAGCTCAGGGGGCAGGGAGACC. This encodes CASSSGGRET. The complete CDR3 protein is CASSSGGRETQYF. Filled out from reference TRBV7-2 and TRBJ2-5, the complete variable domain reads GAGVSQSPSNKVTEKGKDVELRCDPISGHTALYWYRQSLGQGLEFLIYFQGNSAPDKSGLPSDRFSAERTGGSVSTLTIQRTQQEDSAVYLCASSSGGRETQYFGPGTRLLVL.

As for this clone: The observed sequence ends 3 residues before the CDR3 terminus, with the missing tail filled in from the germline J gene. The chain joins TRBV30 to TRBJ1-1; possible D gene TRBD1, 5 bases. The CDR3 loop spans 13 amino acids. V shed 2 bases and J shed 5 bases, with 12 bases lying between them. The germline V gene has CDR1 GTSNPN and CDR2 SVGIG (reference sequence). The sequenced part of the CDR3 DNA is TGTGCCTGGAGTCTCCAGGGATGGACTGAA. This sequence encodes CAWSLQGWTE. The full CDR3 protein is CAWSLQGWTEAFF. Full variable domain (missing parts from reference TRBV30 and TRBJ1-1): SQTIHQWPATLVQPVGSPLSLECTVEGTSNPNLYWYRQAAGRGLQLLFYSVGIGQISSEVPQNLSASRPQDRQFILSSKKLLLSDSGFYLCAWSLQGWTEAFFGQGTRLTVV.

To note about this clone: The read comes to an end 3 residues before the CDR3 does, leaving the germline J gene to fill in the end. J is TRBJ2-5 and V is TRBV10-3; 12 bases align to TRBD2. Looked up from germline, CDR1 is ENHRY and CDR2 is SYGVKD. This CDR3 has 16 amino acids. Trimming took 5 bases from V and 1 from J; bases not matched to a gene: 5. The DNA read from the CDR3 is TGTGCCATCAGTCTGACTAGCGGGGGCCCCCAAGAGACC. It translates to CAISLTSGGPQET. The CDR3, in full, reads CAISLTSGGPQETQYF.

In regard to this clone: The read ends 3 residues shy of where the CDR3 ends; the end is completed using the germline J gene. The chain employs TRBV7-2 and TRBJ1-1; TRBD1 might be the D (5 bases). Germline loops: CDR1 SGHTA, CDR2 FQGNSA. Trimming left V 3 bases short and J 0 bases short, with 8 bases between. The CDR3 contains 14 residues. CDR3 protein: CASSLTVMNTEAFF. CDR3 DNA (partial): TGTGCCAGCAGCTTGACAGTCATGAACACTGAA.

On this clone itself: The CDR3 is cut off 3 residues early in the read; its end comes from the germline J gene. The chain carries TRBV18 and TRBJ2-7, with TRBD1 matching over 8 bases. V shed 3 bases, J shed 5 bases, and the junction held 9 bases outside the gene matches. Germline CDR1 is KGHSH and CDR2 is LQKENI. This CDR3 contains 15 residues. The part of the CDR3 DNA that was read is TGTGCCAGCTCACCCCGGGGACAGGAAGGGAACGAG. Amino acids: CASSPRGQEGNE. The entire CDR3 reads CASSPRGQEGNEQYF.

Worth noting for this clone: The read is 3 residues too short to cover the CDR3 end, so that end is filled in from the germline J gene. This chain connects TRBV5-1 to TRBJ2-1; 14 bases are a match to TRBD2. Germline trimming cut 4 bases from V and 7 bases from J; bases unmatched to any gene: 7. This CDR3 is built from 16 residues. CDR1 SGHRS and CDR2 YFSETQ come from the germline V gene. CDR3 DNA, as far as it was read: TGCGCCAGCAGCGCCGGGACTAGCGGGGGAGGGAATGAG. Protein product: CASSAGTSGGGNE. The entire CDR3 protein reads CASSAGTSGGGNEQFF. The variable domain in full, with the rest retrieved from reference TRBV5-1 and TRBJ2-1, is KAGVTQTPRYLIKTRGQQVTLSCSPISGHRSVSWYQQTPGQGLQFLFEYFSETQRNKGNFPGRFSGRQFSNSRSEMNVSTLELGDSALYLCASSAGTSGGGNEQFFGPGTRLTVL.

About this clone: Sequencing ends 3 residues short of the CDR3 end; the germline J gene provides the rest. This chain links TRBV7-2 with TRBJ2-5, with TRBD1 matching 9 bases. The germline CDR1 and CDR2 sequences are SGHTA and FQGNSA. CDR3 length: 15 residues. The J segment lost 6 bases and the V segment lost 5 bases, leaving 10 bases of the junction unmatched. The CDR3 spells CASSLGTGSGKTQYF. The covered CDR3 bases are TGTGCCAGCAGCCTCGGGACAGGGAGCGGAAAGACC.

A remark on this clone: The read gets to within 3 residues of the CDR3 end, and the germline J gene fills in the rest. V usage is TRBV30 and J usage is TRBJ2-5; D not resolved. Germline V lookup: CDR1 GTSNPN, CDR2 SVGIG (reference sequence). Trimming shortened V by 1 base and J by 7 bases, and 4 bases separated the two germline ends. This CDR3 has 10 residues. CDR3 bases read: TGTGCCTGGAGTGAGGGGACC. Amino acids: CAWSEGT. The CDR3 as a whole reads CAWSEGTQYF.

Details on this clone: The observed sequence ends 3 residues before the CDR3 terminus, with the missing tail filled in from the germline J gene. The chain uses TRBV19 and TRBJ2-2; 9 bases fit TRBD2. This CDR3 comprises 16 residues. Unmatched junction bases numbered 8, after V lost 1 base and J lost 8 bases. Germline-derived CDR1 and CDR2 are LNHDA and SQIVND (reference sequence). Incomplete CDR3 DNA: TGTGCCAGTAGTATAGGGCCAGCGGGAGGAGTTGGGGAG. This encodes CASSIGPAGGVGE. The full CDR3 reads CASSIGPAGGVGELFF.

Remarks on this clone: The read ends 3 residues early relative to the CDR3; the germline J gene fills the gap. V and J are TRBV19 and TRBJ2-5; D is possibly TRBD2 (9 bases). Deletions cut 6 bases from V and 5 bases from J, with 25 bases between. This CDR3 region has 17 residues. Germline loops: CDR1 LNHDA, CDR2 SQIVND (reference sequence). Partial CDR3 DNA: TGTGCCAGTAGAGGGAAGGGGACTAGCAGGGGGCATGAGACC. This translates into CASRGKGTSRGHET. The CDR3 in its entirety is CASRGKGTSRGHETQYF.

As for this clone: The read falls 3 residues short of the CDR3 end, and the missing part is taken from the germline J gene. The chain carries TRBV7-2 and TRBJ2-7, with D perhaps TRBD2 (6 bases). The CDR3 loop spans 14 amino acids. Germline V gene sequence: CDR1 SGHTA, CDR2 FQGNSA. The ends were cut back, 1 base at V and 2 bases at J, with 9 bases in the middle. CDR3 loop: CASSLVTSTYEQYF. The covered CDR3 bases are TGTGCCAGCAGCTTAGTTACTAGCACCTACGAG.

A remark on this clone: The CDR3 is cut off 3 residues early in the read; its end comes from the germline J gene. This rearrangement joins TRBV30 to TRBJ1-2; 7 bases fit TRBD1. CDR3 size: 16 residues. CDR1 is GTSNPN and CDR2 is SVGIG in the germline V gene (reference sequence). CDR3: CAWSHLLTGTEKGYTF. The sequenced part of the CDR3 DNA is TGTGCCTGGAGTCACCTGCTGACGGGGACAGAAAAAGGC.

Turning to this clone: Read data end 3 residues before the CDR3 end; the end is taken from the germline J gene. This chain joins TRBV20-1 and TRBJ2-5, with D perhaps TRBD1 (6 bases). This CDR3 region has 13 residues. The germline V gene has CDR1 DFQATT and CDR2 SNEGSKA (reference sequence). V lost 6 bases, J lost 4 bases, and 15 bases lay in between. The CDR3 sequence is CSAGGQQRETQYF. The sequenced CDR3 bases are TGCAGTGCGGGCGGACAGCAACGAGAGACC.

Comments on this clone: The read is 3 residues too short to cover the CDR3 end, so that end is filled in from the germline J gene. V is TRBV4-1 and J is TRBJ2-5, with D tentatively TRBD2 (5 bases). In germline, CDR1 is MGHRA, CDR2 YSYEKL. V was pared by 0 bases and J by 7 bases, with 24 bases between. The CDR3 totals 18 residues. The CDR3 protein is CASSQDRTSGALRATQYF. The sequenced CDR3 bases are TGCGCCAGCAGCCAAGATAGGACCAGCGGAGCCCTCCGGGCGACC.

Worth noting for this clone: The read ends 3 residues shy of where the CDR3 ends; the end is completed using the germline J gene. The chain has TRBV7-9 and TRBJ2-2; 7 bases are a match to TRBD2. This CDR3 has 14 residues. Germline assignment: CDR1 SEHNR and CDR2 FQNEAQ (reference sequence). Unmatched junction bases numbered 0, after V lost 0 bases and J lost 5 bases. The sequenced CDR3 bases are TGTGCCAGCAGCTTAGCGCGGGGGACCGGGGAG. Its protein is CASSLARGTGE. The full CDR3 sequence reads CASSLARGTGELFF.

Partial CDR3 DNA: TGTGCCAGCAGCTTAGATCTAGGAGAGACC. Protein sequence: CASSLDLGET. The entire CDR3 reads CASSLDLGETQYF. The chain recombines TRBV11-3 with TRBJ2-5; no reliable D call. The read stops 3 residues short of the end of the CDR3; the missing end is completed from the germline J gene. The CDR3 spans 13 residues. Between the trimmed V and J ends, which lost 0 bases and 4 bases, there was a span of 6 bases. The germline gives CDR1 SGHNT, CDR2 YENEEA. Filled out from reference TRBV11-3 and TRBJ2-5, the complete variable domain reads EAGVVQSPRYKIIEKKQPVAFWCNPISGHNTLYWYLQNLGQGPELLIRYENEEAVDDSQLPKDRFSAERLKGVDSTLKIQPAELGDSAVYLCASSLDLGETQYFGPGTRLLVL.

Comments on this clone: The missing CDR3 end, 3 residues past where the read stops, is filled in from the germline J gene. This chain connects TRBV19 to TRBJ1-6; perhaps TRBD1 as D (5 bases). Trimming stripped 5 bases from V and 2 bases from J, with 13 bases between. The length of the CDR3 is 16 residues. CDR1 LNHDA and CDR2 SQIVND come from the germline V gene (reference sequence). The CDR3 bases that were read are TGTGCCAGTAGTGGCCCTCAGGGAACCTATAATTCACCC. Residues: CASSGPQGTYNSP. The full CDR3 protein is CASSGPQGTYNSPLHF. Complete variable domain (other parts from reference TRBV19 and TRBJ1-6): DGGITQSPKYLFRKEGQNVTLSCEQNLNHDAMYWYRQDPGQGLRLIYYSQIVNDFQKGDIAEGYSVSREKKESFPLTVTSAQKNPTAFYLCASSGPQGTYNSPLHFGNGTRLTVT.

As to this clone: The CDR3 end is not reached by the read, which stops 3 residues before it; the germline J gene fills it in. The J gene is TRBJ2-7, the V gene TRBV20-1, with D possibly matching TRBD2 (7 bases). The germline V gene has CDR1 DFQATT and CDR2 SNEGSKA (reference sequence). Trimming left V 5 bases short and J 0 bases short, with 14 bases between. This CDR3 spans 14 amino acids. The part of the CDR3 DNA that was read is TGCAGTGCTGGAACAGGGAGGGGCTCCTACGAG. Its translation: CSAGTGRGSYE. The whole CDR3 is CSAGTGRGSYEQYF.

Of note for this clone: The read stops 3 residues short of the end of the CDR3; the missing end is completed from the germline J gene. The V call is TRBV11-2, the J call TRBJ2-7; TRBD2 matches at 8 bases. V lost 5 bases to trimming and J lost 2 bases; unmatched junction nucleotides: 8. Germline assignment: CDR1 SGHAT and CDR2 FQNNGV. The CDR3 totals 15 residues. CDR3 bases read: TGTGCCAGCAGCCCTAACGGGGGGGCCCCCTACGAG. Amino acids: CASSPNGGAPYE. The whole CDR3 protein reads CASSPNGGAPYEQYF.

As regards this clone: The read ends 3 residues before the CDR3 terminus; that terminus is restored from the germline J gene. The genes are TRBV7-2 and TRBJ2-7; D gene ambiguous. Trimming left V 5 bases short and J 2 bases short, with 7 bases between. CDR3 size: 12 residues. The V gene's germline CDR1 is SGHTA and CDR2 FQGNSA. The CDR3 bases that were read are TGTGCCAGCAGCCTCACAACCTACGAG. It encodes CASSLTTYE. The whole CDR3 sequence reads CASSLTTYEQYF.

In the case of this clone: The read stops 3 residues short of the end of the CDR3; the missing end is completed from the germline J gene. The chain has TRBV13 and TRBJ2-5, with 8 bases matching TRBD1. CDR1 PRHDT and CDR2 FYEKMQ come from the germline V gene (reference sequence). The V segment lost 4 bases and the J segment 4 bases; nucleotides outside the gene matches: 5. This CDR3 comprises 14 residues. The CDR3 protein is CASSSDRGGETQYF. CDR3 DNA, as far as it was read: TGTGCCAGCAGCTCTGACAGGGGCGGAGAGACC.

As to this clone: The read ends 3 residues early relative to the CDR3; the germline J gene fills the gap. The chain carries TRBV19 and TRBJ2-7; the D gene is possibly TRBD1 (6 bases). The germline V and J ends were trimmed by 10 bases and 5 bases, with 18 bases remaining between them. The CDR3 length is 13 residues. Germline lookup yields CDR1 LNHDA and CDR2 SQIVND (reference sequence). CDR3 loop: CATSGQGRDEQYF. The CDR3 bases that were read are TGTGCCACTTCCGGGCAGGGGCGAGACGAG.

To note about this clone: The CDR3 end is not reached by the read, which stops 3 residues before it; the germline J gene fills it in. The chain is built from TRBV10-3 and TRBJ1-2, with D possibly TRBD1 on 6 matching bases. The CDR3 is 16 amino acids. The V gene lost 3 bases and the J gene lost 3 bases, with 17 bases spanning the gap. Germline loops: CDR1 ENHRY, CDR2 SYGVKD. CDR3 DNA (partial): TGTGCCATCAGTGACCCCGAGAAAGGGGGTTACTATGGC. Translation gives CAISDPEKGGYYG. The CDR3 reads in full as CAISDPEKGGYYGYTF.

For this clone: The CDR3 extends 3 residues past the end of the read, so its final part is completed from the germline J gene. The chain employs TRBV20-1 and TRBJ1-1; D is perhaps TRBD1 (5 bases). CDR1 is DFQATT and CDR2 is SNEGSKA in the germline V gene (reference sequence). Between the trimmed V and J ends, which lost 8 bases and 6 bases, there was a span of 13 bases. CDR3 length: 11 residues. The CDR3 loop reads CSTGEGAEAFF. The CDR3 DNA, read in part, is TGCAGTACGGGGGAAGGCGCTGAA.

In the case of this clone: Read sequence stops 3 residues before the CDR3 end, and the germline J gene provides the missing end. This chain links TRBV19 with TRBJ2-5; 8 positions match TRBD2. This CDR3 is built from 15 residues. Germline assignment: CDR1 LNHDA and CDR2 SQIVND (reference sequence). The DNA read from the CDR3 is TGTGCCAGCCTGCCCGGGACTAGTAAAGCAGATACC. Translating gives CASLPGTSKADT. The full CDR3 reads CASLPGTSKADTQYF.

Worth noting for this clone: The read terminates 3 residues before the CDR3 end, so the remaining end is supplied by the germline J gene. The chain employs TRBV6-2 or TRBV6-3 and TRBJ1-1; maybe TRBD1 (5 bases). Germline V gives CDR1 MNHEY, CDR2 SVGEGT. The germline V and J ends were trimmed by 5 bases and 4 bases, with 11 bases remaining between them. The CDR3 has 13 residues. The sequenced CDR3 bases are TGTGCCAGCAGTAGGGGCAGGTCCACTGAA. Encoded protein: CASSRGRSTE. The complete CDR3 reads CASSRGRSTEAFF.

Concerning this clone: The read ends 3 residues shy of where the CDR3 ends; the end is completed using the germline J gene. The V gene is TRBV19, the J gene TRBJ1-2; perhaps TRBD1 as D (6 bases). Trimming took 0 bases from V and 7 from J, leaving 15 bases between them. The CDR3 contains 15 residues. CDR1 is LNHDA, CDR2 SQIVND, per germline (reference sequence). CDR3: CASSIDITGNGGYTF. The covered CDR3 bases are TGTGCCAGTAGTATAGATATTACAGGGAATGGTGGC.

Concerning this clone itself: The read terminates 3 residues before the CDR3 end, so the remaining end is supplied by the germline J gene. The chain is built from TRBV5-5 and TRBJ1-4, with 11 bases aligning to TRBD1. There are 15 residues in the CDR3. Trimming at V came to 4 bases and at J to 4 bases, leaving 3 bases not matched to a gene. Per the germline V gene, CDR1 is SGHKS and CDR2 is YYEKEE (reference sequence). This CDR3 is CASSGQGAGNEKLFF. CDR3 bases read: TGTGCCAGCAGCGGACAGGGGGCGGGTAATGAAAAA.

A note on this clone: The read halts 3 residues ahead of the CDR3 end, with the missing end drawn from the germline J gene. Other DNA sequences from this sample encode an identical CDR3 as well. The rearrangement uses TRBV7-6 and TRBJ1-3; the match to TRBD1 covers 8 bases. Germline V gene data show CDR1 as SGHVS and CDR2 as FNYEAQ. The junction had 8 bases not matched to a gene; V was cut back by 6 bases and J by 1 base. This CDR3 region has 16 residues. CDR3 protein: CASSPTGAGSGNTIYF. The CDR3 bases that were read are TGTGCCAGCAGTCCGACAGGGGCCGGGTCTGGAAACACC.

With regard to this clone: The read ends 3 residues shy of where the CDR3 ends; the end is completed using the germline J gene. The V and J genes are TRBV19 and TRBJ2-3; 12 bases are shared with TRBD1. The CDR3 is made up of 15 amino acids. Germline V gives CDR1 LNHDA, CDR2 SQIVND (reference sequence). The CDR3 sequence: CASSRGQGASQPQYF. The CDR3 DNA, read in part, is TGTGCCAGTTCCAGGGGACAGGGGGCATCTCAGCCG.

Points on this clone: The CDR3 end falls 3 residues outside the read, so it is completed with the germline J gene. This chain links TRBV19 with TRBJ2-2, with D possibly matching TRBD1 (7 bases). CDR1 and CDR2 (germline): LNHDA, SQIVND (reference sequence). The CDR3 runs 16 residues. Incomplete CDR3 DNA: TGTGCCAGTAGTACCCCGGGCAGGGGGGAGAATTCACCG. Translated: CASSTPGRGENSP. The complete CDR3 sequence is CASSTPGRGENSPLFF.

Regarding this clone: The read ends 3 residues early relative to the CDR3; the germline J gene fills the gap. The chain uses TRBV19 and TRBJ2-1; TRBD2 matches 8 bases. Germline V gives CDR1 LNHDA, CDR2 SQIVND (reference sequence). V dropped 8 bases and J dropped 3; count of bases not matched to a gene: 9. The CDR3 contains 15 residues. The CDR3 spells CASRSGSAFYNEQFF. CDR3 bases read: TGTGCCAGTCGCAGCGGGAGCGCTTTCTACAATGAG.